This is a list of T cell receptor beta chains from one sample in a study of T cell changes during pregnancy in multiple sclerosis. Sequencing used immunoSEQ multiplex PCR; TCRdb keeps in-frame clones, though not all of them. The data hold around 70,000 clones, with 80% to 95% observed a single time. Material: CD4+ T cells from peripheral blood mononuclear cells, obtained after pregnancy. The receptors were sampled from a female donor with multiple sclerosis, enrolled in a pregnancy study. Each CDR3 is given with its conserved first and last residue. The D gene is left open where the match is weak. Clone size appears in some rows only: once, few, many, or a class for an expanded clone.

15,TRBJ2-7,TRBV4-2,-,TRBD1,CASSQVGDSYYEQYF,TGTGCCAGCAGCCAAGTCGGGGACAGCTACTACGAGCAGTACTTC
15,TRBJ1-1,TRBV15,-,-,CATSREIREDTEAFF,TGTGCCACCAGCAGAGAGATCAGGGAGGACACTGAAGCTTTCTTT
15,TRBJ1-2,TRBV4-1,-,-,CASSQPSEPNYGYTF,TGCGCCAGCAGCCAGCCTAGCGAGCCGAACTATGGCTACACCTTC
13,TRBJ2-1,TRBV7-6,-,-,CASSWPFHNEQFF,TGTGCCAGCAGCTGGCCTTTTCACAATGAGCAGTTCTTC
15,TRBJ1-1,TRBV15,-,-,CATSRDLRRDTEAFF,TGTGCCACCAGCAGAGATCTGCGCAGGGACACTGAAGCTTTCTTT
14,TRBJ2-1,TRBV19,-,TRBD2,CASSPRESYNEQFF,TGTGCCAGTAGCCCGCGGGAGTCCTACAATGAGCAGTTCTTC
15,TRBJ2-1,TRBV5-1,-,TRBD2,CASSLGAGVGNEQFF,TGCGCCAGCAGCTTGGGGGCGGGAGTAGGAAATGAGCAGTTCTTC
17,TRBJ2-5,TRBV7-9,-,TRBD2,CASSSIGLAGGPETQYF,TGTGCCAGCAGCTCAATAGGACTAGCGGGAGGGCCAGAGACCCAGTACTTC
14,TRBJ2-7,TRBV2,once,TRBD1,CASSVRGRQIEQYF,TGTGCCAGCAGTGTGAGGGGGCGGCAAATCGAGCAGTACTTC
13,TRBJ1-1,TRBV30,-,-,CAAWGGAKTEAFF,TGTGCCGCCTGGGGGGGGGCGAAAACTGAAGCTTTCTTT
15,TRBJ2-7,TRBV7-2,-,TRBD1,CASSSQPGGTYEQYF,TGTGCCAGCAGCTCCCAGCCAGGGGGAACCTACGAGCAGTACTTC
13,TRBJ1-5,TRBV10-3,-,-,CAITAGPNQPQHF,TGTGCCATCACCGCAGGCCCTAATCAGCCCCAGCATTTT
15,TRBJ2-6,TRBV19,-,-,CASTGLPSGANVLTF,TGTGCCAGTACTGGACTACCCTCTGGGGCCAACGTCCTGACTTTC
12,TRBJ1-1,TRBV5-8,-,-,CASSLRGTEAFF,TGTGCCAGCAGCTTGCGAGGCACTGAAGCTTTCTTT
14,TRBJ2-7,TRBV2,-,-,CASSQQGPSPEQYF,TGTGCCAGCAGTCAACAGGGTCCTAGTCCCGAGCAGTACTTC
15,TRBJ1-2,TRBV5-1,-,TRBD1,CASSNGQGGNYGYTF,TGCGCCAGCAGCAACGGACAGGGGGGTAACTATGGCTACACCTTC
17,TRBJ2-2,TRBV15,-,TRBD1,CATSSHRGRRGTGELFF,TGTGCCACCAGCAGTCACAGGGGGAGACGGGGAACCGGGGAGCTGTTTTTT
15,TRBJ1-2,TRBV15,once,-,CATSRDGSSGYGYTF,TGTGCCACCAGCAGAGACGGCAGTAGCGGCTATGGCTACACCTTC
15,TRBJ2-5,TRBV6-1,-,TRBD1,CASSSRTGLGETQYF,TGTGCCAGCAGTTCCCGGACAGGGTTAGGAGAGACCCAGTACTTC
13,TRBJ1-2,TRBV18,-,-,CASSLQANYGYTF,TGTGCCAGCTCCCTCCAAGCGAACTATGGCTACACCTTC
13,TRBJ1-1,TRBV11-2,-,-,CASSSGVQGRAFF,TGTGCCAGCAGCTCAGGGGTCCAGGGACGAGCTTTCTTT
14,TRBJ1-2,TRBV9,-,-,CASSPGRGSYGYTF,TGTGCCAGCAGCCCGGGGAGGGGTAGCTATGGCTACACCTTC
14,TRBJ2-7,TRBV7-9,once,TRBD1,CASSSTGGDYEQYF,TGTGCCAGCAGCTCTACAGGGGGAGACTACGAGCAGTACTTC
15,TRBJ2-7,TRBV9,-,-,CASSPTELATYEQYF,TGTGCCAGCAGCCCCACTGAGCTAGCGACCTACGAGCAGTACTTC
15,TRBJ2-5,TRBV5-1,-,TRBD1,CASSPGQPGEETQYF,TGCGCCAGCAGCCCGGGACAGCCGGGTGAGGAGACCCAGTACTTC
15,TRBJ2-1,TRBV15,-,TRBD2,CATSWGLAGGTEQFF,TGTGCCACCAGCTGGGGACTAGCGGGAGGGACTGAGCAGTTCTTC
15,TRBJ2-5,TRBV21-1,once,-,CASSKTSGREETQYF,TGTGCCAGCAGCAAAACTAGCGGGAGGGAAGAGACCCAGTACTTC
17,TRBJ2-3,TRBV7-3,-,TRBD2,CASSFLGGRDGTDTQYF,TGTGCCAGCAGCTTTTTAGGCGGGAGAGACGGCACAGATACGCAGTATTTT
16,TRBJ2-4,TRBV7-2,-,-,CASSLTGAGTKNIQYF,TGTGCCAGCAGCTTAACAGGGGCGGGAACCAAAAACATTCAGTACTTC
13,TRBJ2-5,TRBV13,-,-,CASSLTPRGTQYF,TGTGCCAGCAGCTTGACTCCCAGGGGGACCCAGTACTTC
15,TRBJ2-1,TRBV5-1,-,TRBD2,CASSWGASGGNEQFF,TGCGCCAGCAGCTGGGGGGCTAGCGGGGGGAATGAGCAGTTCTTC